This TCR beta chain emerged from a study of blood T cell repertoires in COVID-19. The data were produced by immunoSEQ multiplex PCR, yet TCRdb's version contains in-frame clones alone and is incomplete. In the table there are approximately 210,000 clones, around 86% of which are singletons. The CDR3 is 16 residues long. The sequenced sample consisted of peripheral blood. This receptor was obtained from a middle-aged man with COVID-19, enrolled during active disease. The chain recombines TRBV12-1 with TRBJ1-4; the DNA was not compared with TRBD1, the D call given in the table. TRBV12-1 is termed a pseudogene. The chain's CDR3 is CASSFAGVISYEKLFF. In DNA, the CDR3 is TGTGCCAGCAGCTTTGCAGGGGTCATTTCCTATGAAAAACTGTTTTTT.